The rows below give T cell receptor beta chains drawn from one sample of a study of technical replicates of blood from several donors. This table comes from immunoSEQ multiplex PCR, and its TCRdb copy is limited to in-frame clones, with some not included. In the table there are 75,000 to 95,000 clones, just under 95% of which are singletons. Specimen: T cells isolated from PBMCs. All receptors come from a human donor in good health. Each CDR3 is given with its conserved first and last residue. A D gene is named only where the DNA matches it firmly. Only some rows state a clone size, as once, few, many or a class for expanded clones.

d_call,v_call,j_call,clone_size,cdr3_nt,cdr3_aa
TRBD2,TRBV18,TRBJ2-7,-,TGTGCCAGCTCACCACCGGGTTGGGGGGGCTACGAGCAGTACTTC,CASSPPGWGGYEQYF
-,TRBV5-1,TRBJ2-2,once,TGCGCCAGCAGCTTGAGAATAGCGGTGAACACCGGGGAGCTGTTTTTT,CASSLRIAVNTGELFF
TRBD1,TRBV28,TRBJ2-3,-,TGTGCCAGCAGTTTAGCAGGGGGACGACCAGATACGCAGTATTTT,CASSLAGGRPDTQYF
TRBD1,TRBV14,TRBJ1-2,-,TGTGCCAGCAGCCCCCAGGGACAGAACTATGGCTACACCTTC,CASSPQGQNYGYTF
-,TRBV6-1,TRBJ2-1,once,TGTGCCAGCAGTGGGCCGTATTACAATGAGCAGTTCTTC,CASSGPYYNEQFF
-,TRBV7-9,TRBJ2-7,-,TGTGCCAGCAGCTCAACAGGGCGCGAGCAGTACTTC,CASSSTGREQYF
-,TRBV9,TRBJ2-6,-,TGTGCCAGCAGCGTGGGGAGCCCTGGGGCCAACGTCCTGACTTTC,CASSVGSPGANVLTF
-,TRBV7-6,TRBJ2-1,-,TGTGCCAGCAGCTTAGCAATAGAATATTACAATGAGCAGTTCTTC,CASSLAIEYYNEQFF
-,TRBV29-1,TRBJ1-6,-,TGCAGCGTTGGGGGCAGCCCAGATTCACCCCTCCACTTT,CSVGGSPDSPLHF
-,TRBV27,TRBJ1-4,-,TGTGCCAGCAGTTCCTACAGGGCAACTAATGAAAAACTGTTTTTT,CASSSYRATNEKLFF
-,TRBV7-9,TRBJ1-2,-,TGTGCCAGCACCGCTCCGAAGGGGTATAACTATGGCTACACCTTC,CASTAPKGYNYGYTF
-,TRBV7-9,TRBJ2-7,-,TGTGCCAGCAGCTCGCTTCGCGGCCACGAGCAGTACTTC,CASSSLRGHEQYF
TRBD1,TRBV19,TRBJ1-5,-,TGTGCCAGTAAGACGGGGACAGTCAGACTTAGCAATCAGCCCCAGCATTTT,CASKTGTVRLSNQPQHF
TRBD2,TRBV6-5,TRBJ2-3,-,TGTGCCAGCAGCCTAGCGGGGATCACAGATACGCAGTATTTT,CASSLAGITDTQYF
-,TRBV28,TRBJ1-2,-,TGTGCCAGCAGCCCCAGGGGAGATTATGGCTACACCTTC,CASSPRGDYGYTF
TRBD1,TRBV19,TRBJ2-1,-,TGTGCCAGTAGTCCGGGACAGGGAGGGAATGAGCAGTTCTTC,CASSPGQGGNEQFF
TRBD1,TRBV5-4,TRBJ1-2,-,TGTGCCAGCAGCTTACCGGGACAGGCAGGGACTAACTATGGCTACACCTTC,CASSLPGQAGTNYGYTF
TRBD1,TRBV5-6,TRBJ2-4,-,TGTGCCAGCAGCTTGGGGACAGGGATCCCAAACATTCAGTACTTC,CASSLGTGIPNIQYF
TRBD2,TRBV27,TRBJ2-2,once,TGTGCCAGCACTCTCAGCGGGAGGGCGGACACCGGGGAGCTGTTTTTT,CASTLSGRADTGELFF
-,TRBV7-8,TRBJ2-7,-,TGTGCCAGCAGCTTAACCTCCTCACACTACGAGCAGTACTTC,CASSLTSSHYEQYF
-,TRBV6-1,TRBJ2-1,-,TGTGCCAGCAGTGAACGCAGGGCCCTAAATGAGCAGTTCTTC,CASSERRALNEQFF
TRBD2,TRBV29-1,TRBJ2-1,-,TGCAGCGTTGAGAGCGGGATACCCTACAATGAGCAGTTCTTC,CSVESGIPYNEQFF
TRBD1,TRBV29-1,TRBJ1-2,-,TGCAGCGTCGCAGGACAGGAGGGAGGTGGCTACACCTTC,CSVAGQEGGGYTF
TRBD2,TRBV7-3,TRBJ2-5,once,TGTGCCAGCAGCTTAAGGCCGGGAGGCGTGGAGACCCAGTACTTC,CASSLRPGGVETQYF
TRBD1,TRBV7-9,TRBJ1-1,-,TGTGCCAGCATCCCGACAGGGGGCCTAACTGAAGCTTTCTTT,CASIPTGGLTEAFF
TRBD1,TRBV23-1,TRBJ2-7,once,TGCGCCAGCAGTCAATTAGGAGACCGGGACAGGGGCTACGAGCAGTACTTC,CASSQLGDRDRGYEQYF
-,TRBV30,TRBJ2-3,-,TGTGCCTGGAGTGTACATTGGGATACGCAGTATTTT,CAWSVHWDTQYF
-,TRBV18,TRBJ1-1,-,TGTGCCAGCTCACCAGACAGGCAGAACACTGAAGCTTTCTTT,CASSPDRQNTEAFF